Given below is one T cell receptor beta chain in context. Its target is unknown. Primers included in the PCR were 60 Vbeta and 13 Jbeta primers. Sequencing was performed with immunoSEQ multiplex PCR; in TCRdb, only in-frame clones are kept and a portion is missing. The sample includes 90,000 to 100,000 clones, around two thirds of them seen just once. These data come from a study of cytomegalovirus exposure and HLA in healthy donors. Study context: An early data release held tens of millions of unique TCRs from HLA-typed donors.

Study-level results: Listed as cytomegalovirus-associated were 150 to 200 TCR beta chains.

This receptor was identified in a male donor in good health and CMV-seronegative. The specimen was PBMCs.

The CDR3 DNA follows: TGCGCCAGCAGCTTGGCCGTGACTAGCGGCCCAGAGACCCAGTACTTC. As protein: CASSLAVTSGPETQYF. The chain carries TRBV5-1 and TRBJ2-5, with TRBD2 matching 9 bases. This CDR3 has 16 amino acids. The ends lost 0 bases at V and 4 bases at J; junction bases unmatched: 7. In germline, CDR1 is SGHRS, CDR2 YFSETQ.